This TCR beta chain was sequenced in a study of T cells in Graves' hyperthyroidism and ophthalmopathy. About the research overall: Peripheral blood was taken when the disease was first diagnosed, before any treatment began.

The study, taken as a whole, reports: Ophthalmopathy, which appeared later, was predicted by the model a median approximately 6.7 months before onset.

Fresh peripheral blood, approximately 10 ml, was the source of the PBMCs. Germline values: CDR1 KGHSH, CDR2 LQKENI. CDR3 length equals 14 residues. V trimming: 3 bases; J trimming: 6 bases; junction bases outside the gene matches: 1. This clonotype was seen ten or more times. Antigen specificity is unknown. Regions amplified from RNA transcripts were the TCR beta CDR3 regions. A first-round RT-PCR of the TCR CDR3 used the HTBI primer set. TCRdb processed the multiplex PCR reads anew with MiXCR; each CDR3 protein has one entry. Among approximately 400,000 distinct CDR3 sequences listed, roughly an eighth were seen once.

The rearrangement links TRBV18 to TRBJ2-7, with 14 bases lining up with TRBD2. Sample: blood. This clonotype was sampled from a man aged 45-65 years with Graves' ophthalmopathy. As DNA, the CDR3 is TGTGCCAGCTCACCCGGACTAGCGGGAGGCGAGCAGTACTTC. Translated: CASSPGLAGGEQYF.